This T cell receptor (beta chain) derives from a study of blood T cell repertoires in COVID-19. Whole-study context: Donors in the United States, Italy and Spain gave samples during acute or convalescent COVID-19. PBMCs, B-cell-depleted T cells, or T cells were the source of the cDNA or gDNA that made up the material.

Per the original methods: The authors estimated nucleated cell counts from reference gene primer amplification. TCRdb's copy holds only in-frame clones and misses some; the assay was immunoSEQ multiplex PCR. The V and J calls and clone size come from that table; D and trimming were worked out from the DNA. Counted here are around 700,000 clones, more than 80% occurring once; the ten biggest clones make up over 0.2%. Input material: peripheral blood. This receptor was obtained from a young woman with acute or convalescent COVID-19.

In nucleotides, the CDR3 is TGTGCCAGCAGTAACCCCCGGGAAAGTGAGCAGTTCTTC. This codes for CASSNPRESEQFF. The rearrangement joins TRBV6-5 to TRBJ2-1, with D perhaps matching TRBD2 (5 bases). CDR1 is MNHEY and CDR2 is SVGAGI in the germline V gene. The V and J ends lost 5 bases and 9 bases respectively, with 14 bases between them. This CDR3 is 13 amino acids long.